Described below is a single TCR beta chain sequence and its context. Trimming took 3 bases from V and 0 from J, leaving 9 bases between them. CDR1 LNHDA and CDR2 SQIVND come from the germline V gene (reference sequence). This CDR3 comprises 15 residues. A minimum of 7 million PBMCs was isolated per sample. The use of a sample-barcoded 5' primer and a J-beta primer mix characterized a second PCR of about 6 to 12 cycles. TCRdb independently ran MiXCR on the 5' RACE reads; one entry per CDR3 protein. Of about 1.8 million distinct CDR3 sequences in the sample, around 50% were seen once. The sample comes from a study of blood T cells in healthy people across ages.

The V call is TRBV19, the J call TRBJ2-1, with unresolved D. The origin of this receptor is a woman between 40 and 55 years old in good health. The source material was blood. CDR3 sequence reads: CASSITPGSYNEQFF. The CDR3 coding sequence is TGTGCCAGTAGTATCACACCCGGCTCCTACAATGAGCAGTTCTTC.